This paragraph covers one T cell receptor beta chain sequence. How the authors handled the data: Reference gene primers were amplified, and this amplification served to estimate nucleated cell counts. Method: immunoSEQ multiplex PCR; TCRdb's copy keeps in-frame clones and lacks some. V and J calls and clone size come straight from that table; D and trimming were deduced from the DNA. The sample lists 40,000 to 50,000 clones, about 89% occurring once. V lost 0 bases, J lost 5 bases, and 7 bases lay in between. Per the germline V gene, CDR1 is LGHNT and CDR2 is FRNRAP. CDR3 length equals 14 residues. The data belong to a study of blood T cell repertoires in COVID-19. Overall study context: COVID-19 samples from acute and convalescent phases originated in the United States, Italy and Spain. PBMCs, B-cell-depleted T cells, or T cells were the source of the cDNA or gDNA that made up the material.

The TCR sequence derives from a man aged 45-60 years with active COVID-19. Sequencing was done on a sample of peripheral blood. The chain has TRBV12-5 and TRBJ2-2, with D perhaps TRBD1 (6 bases). The CDR3 bases are TGTGCTAGTGGTTTGGTAACAGGGACCGGGGAGCTGTTTTTT. Protein sequence: CASGLVTGTGELFF.